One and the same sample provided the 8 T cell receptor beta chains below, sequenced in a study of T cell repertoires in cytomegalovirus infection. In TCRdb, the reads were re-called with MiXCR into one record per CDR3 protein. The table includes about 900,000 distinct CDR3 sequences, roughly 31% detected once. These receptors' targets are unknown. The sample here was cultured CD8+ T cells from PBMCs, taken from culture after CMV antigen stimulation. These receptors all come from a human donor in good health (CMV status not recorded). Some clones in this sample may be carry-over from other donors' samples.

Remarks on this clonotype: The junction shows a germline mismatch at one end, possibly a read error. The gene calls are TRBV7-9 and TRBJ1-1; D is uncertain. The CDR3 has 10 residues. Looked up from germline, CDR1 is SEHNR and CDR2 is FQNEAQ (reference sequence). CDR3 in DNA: TGCGTCATCTATGGCACTGAAGCTTTCTTT. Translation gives CVIYGTEAFF. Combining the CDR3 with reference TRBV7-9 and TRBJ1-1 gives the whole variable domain DTGVSQNPRHKITKRGQNVTFRCDPISEHNRLYWYRQTLGQGPEFLTYFQNEAQLEKSRLLSDRFSAERPKGSFSTLEIQRTEQGDSAMYLCVIYGTEAFFGQGTRLTVV.

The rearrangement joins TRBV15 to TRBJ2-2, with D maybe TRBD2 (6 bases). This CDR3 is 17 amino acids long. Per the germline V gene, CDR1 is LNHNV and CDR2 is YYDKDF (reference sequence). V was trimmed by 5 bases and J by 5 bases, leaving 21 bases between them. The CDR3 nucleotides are TGTGCCACCAGCCGGCGGGACGGCGGTGGAAGGACCGGGGAGCTGTTTTTT. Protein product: CATSRRDGGGRTGELFF.

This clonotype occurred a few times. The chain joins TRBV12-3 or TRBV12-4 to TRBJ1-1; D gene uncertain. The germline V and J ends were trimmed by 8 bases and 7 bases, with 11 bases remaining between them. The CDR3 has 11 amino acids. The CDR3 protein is CASFSGVEAFF. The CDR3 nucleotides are TGTGCCAGCTTCTCCGGGGTTGAAGCTTTCTTT.

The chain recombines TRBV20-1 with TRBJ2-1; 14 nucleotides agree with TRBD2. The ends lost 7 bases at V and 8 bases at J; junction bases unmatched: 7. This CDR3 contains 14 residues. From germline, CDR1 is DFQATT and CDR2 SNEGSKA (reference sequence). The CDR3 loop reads CSVTSGGVRDEQFF. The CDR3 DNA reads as TGCAGTGTGACTAGCGGGGGGGTCAGGGATGAGCAGTTCTTC.

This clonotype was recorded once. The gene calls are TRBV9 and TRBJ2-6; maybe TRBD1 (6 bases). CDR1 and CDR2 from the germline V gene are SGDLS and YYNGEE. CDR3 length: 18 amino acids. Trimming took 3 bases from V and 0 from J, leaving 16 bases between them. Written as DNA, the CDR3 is TGTGCCAGCAGCGGATTACAGGGCCCCCTCTCTGGGGCCAACGTCCTGACTTTC. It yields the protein CASSGLQGPLSGANVLTF.

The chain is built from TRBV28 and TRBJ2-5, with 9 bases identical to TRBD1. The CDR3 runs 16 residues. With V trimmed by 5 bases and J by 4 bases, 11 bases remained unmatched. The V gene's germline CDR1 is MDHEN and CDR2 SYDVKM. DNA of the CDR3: TGTGCCAGCAGTCTCCGGGACAGGGCCCAGGGAGAGACCCAGTACTTC. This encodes CASSLRDRAQGETQYF.

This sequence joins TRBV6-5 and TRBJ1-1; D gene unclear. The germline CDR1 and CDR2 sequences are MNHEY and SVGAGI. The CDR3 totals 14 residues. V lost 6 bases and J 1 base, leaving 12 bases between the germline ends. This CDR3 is CASRLAAGNTEAFF. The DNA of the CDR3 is TGTGCCAGCAGGTTGGCGGCCGGGAACACTGAAGCTTTCTTT.

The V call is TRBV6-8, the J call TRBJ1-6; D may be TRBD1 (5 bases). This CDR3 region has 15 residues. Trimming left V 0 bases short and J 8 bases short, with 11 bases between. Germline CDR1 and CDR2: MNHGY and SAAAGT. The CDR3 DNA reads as TGTGCCAGCAGTTACTCGGGGGAAATTGATTCACCCCTCCACTTT. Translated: CASSYSGEIDSPLHF.